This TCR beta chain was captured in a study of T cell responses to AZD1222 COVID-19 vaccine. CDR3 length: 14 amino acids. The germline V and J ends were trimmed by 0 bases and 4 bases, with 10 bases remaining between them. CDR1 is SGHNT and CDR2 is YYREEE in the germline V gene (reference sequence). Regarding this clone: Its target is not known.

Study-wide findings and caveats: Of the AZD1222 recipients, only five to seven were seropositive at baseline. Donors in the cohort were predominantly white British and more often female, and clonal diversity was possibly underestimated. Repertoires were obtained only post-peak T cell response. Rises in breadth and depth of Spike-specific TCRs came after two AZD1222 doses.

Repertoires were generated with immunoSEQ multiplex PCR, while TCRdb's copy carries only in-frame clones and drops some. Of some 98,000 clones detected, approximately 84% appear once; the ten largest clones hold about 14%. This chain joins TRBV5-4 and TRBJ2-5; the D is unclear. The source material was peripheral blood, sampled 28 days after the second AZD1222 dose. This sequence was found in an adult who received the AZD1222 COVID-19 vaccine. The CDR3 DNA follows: TGTGCCAGCAGCTTGGGGGCCGACGGAGAGACCCAGTACTTC. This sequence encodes CASSLGADGETQYF.